Listed below are T cell receptor beta chains from one sample, sequenced in a study of shared clonotypes between healthy human individuals. The protocol was immunoSEQ multiplex PCR, while the TCRdb copy is restricted to in-frame clones and leaves out a portion. The sample holds roughly 1,600,000 clones, about 98.5% seen once. Sequenced input: naive CD4+ T cells sorted from blood. These receptors were collected from a man aged 25 to 45 in good health. The CDR3 runs from the conserved cysteine through the conserved F or W. D genes are given only for firm matches. A clone size is listed for some rows: how often the clone was seen (once, few, many), or a class if it is expanded.

clone size: NA; J gene: TRBJ1-2; CDR3 length: 14; V gene: TRBV7-9; D gene: NA; CDR3 protein: CASSVSSGEYGYTF; CDR3 DNA: TGTGCCAGCAGCGTGTCGTCAGGGGAGTATGGCTACACCTTC
clone size: NA; J gene: TRBJ1-5; CDR3 length: 14; V gene: TRBV28; D gene: NA; CDR3 protein: CASSLTGNNQPQHF; CDR3 DNA: TGTGCCAGCAGTTTGACAGGAAACAATCAGCCCCAGCATTTT
clone size: NA; J gene: TRBJ2-7; CDR3 length: 15; V gene: TRBV18; D gene: NA; CDR3 protein: CASSPQEGTIYEQYF; CDR3 DNA: TGTGCCAGCTCACCACAGGAGGGAACAATCTACGAGCAGTACTTC
clone size: NA; J gene: TRBJ2-3; CDR3 length: 14; V gene: TRBV5-4; D gene: NA; CDR3 protein: CASSREAGADTQYF; CDR3 DNA: TGTGCCAGCAGCCGGGAAGCTGGCGCAGATACGCAGTATTTT
clone size: NA; J gene: TRBJ2-7; CDR3 length: 15; V gene: TRBV28; D gene: NA; CDR3 protein: CASSVGSPPGDEQYF; CDR3 DNA: TGTGCCAGCAGTGTAGGGAGTCCTCCGGGGGACGAGCAGTACTTC
clone size: NA; J gene: TRBJ2-1; CDR3 length: 18; V gene: TRBV15; D gene: TRBD2; CDR3 protein: CATSWGLAERSSYNEQFF; CDR3 DNA: TGTGCCACCAGCTGGGGACTAGCGGAAAGGAGCTCCTACAATGAGCAGTTCTTC
clone size: NA; J gene: TRBJ2-1; CDR3 length: 16; V gene: TRBV5-1; D gene: NA; CDR3 protein: CASRRNHGSSYNEQFF; CDR3 DNA: TGCGCCAGCAGGAGAAACCACGGGAGCTCCTACAATGAGCAGTTCTTC
clone size: NA; J gene: TRBJ1-4; CDR3 length: 13; V gene: TRBV5-1; D gene: NA; CDR3 protein: CASSLDLVGKLFF; CDR3 DNA: TGCGCCAGCAGCTTGGACCTCGTTGGAAAACTGTTTTTT
clone size: NA; J gene: TRBJ2-3; CDR3 length: 14; V gene: TRBV25-1; D gene: NA; CDR3 protein: CASSERRQRDTQYF; CDR3 DNA: TGTGCCAGCAGTGAACGGCGACAGCGAGATACGCAGTATTTT
clone size: once; J gene: TRBJ2-2; CDR3 length: 14; V gene: TRBV5-5; D gene: NA; CDR3 protein: CASSLNREVGELFF; CDR3 DNA: TGTGCCAGCAGCTTGAACAGGGAAGTCGGGGAGCTGTTTTTT
clone size: NA; J gene: TRBJ1-3; CDR3 length: 13; V gene: TRBV4-1; D gene: NA; CDR3 protein: CASSPRVGNTIYF; CDR3 DNA: TGCGCCAGCAGCCCTAGGGTTGGAAACACCATATATTTT
clone size: NA; J gene: TRBJ2-7; CDR3 length: 18; V gene: TRBV23-1; D gene: TRBD2; CDR3 protein: CASSLQGSLLAGLYEQYF; CDR3 DNA: TGCGCCAGCAGTCTCCAAGGGTCCCTACTAGCGGGACTCTACGAGCAGTACTTC
clone size: NA; J gene: TRBJ2-3; CDR3 length: 12; V gene: TRBV2; D gene: NA; CDR3 protein: CASSSVSDTQYF; CDR3 DNA: TGTGCCAGCAGTTCCGTGTCAGATACGCAGTATTTT
clone size: once; J gene: TRBJ1-2; CDR3 length: 14; V gene: TRBV25-1; D gene: NA; CDR3 protein: CASSHRGSTYGYTF; CDR3 DNA: TGTGCCAGCTCCCACCGGGGATCGACCTATGGCTACACCTTC
clone size: NA; J gene: TRBJ2-7; CDR3 length: 14; V gene: TRBV27; D gene: NA; CDR3 protein: CASSKLRMSYEQYF; CDR3 DNA: TGTGCCAGCAGTAAACTTAGGATGAGCTACGAGCAGTACTTC
clone size: NA; J gene: TRBJ2-2; CDR3 length: 16; V gene: TRBV18; D gene: NA; CDR3 protein: CASSPAAATSTGELFF; CDR3 DNA: TGTGCCAGCTCACCAGCGGCAGCAACGAGCACCGGGGAGCTGTTTTTT
clone size: NA; J gene: TRBJ1-2; CDR3 length: 15; V gene: TRBV4-1; D gene: NA; CDR3 protein: CASSQSSEPGRGYTF; CDR3 DNA: TGCGCCAGCAGCCAATCTTCGGAGCCAGGGAGGGGCTACACCTTC
clone size: NA; J gene: TRBJ1-1; CDR3 length: 13; V gene: TRBV5-1; D gene: NA; CDR3 protein: CASSLDQLTEAFF; CDR3 DNA: TGCGCCAGCAGCTTGGATCAACTCACTGAAGCTTTCTTT
clone size: NA; J gene: TRBJ2-2; CDR3 length: 17; V gene: TRBV7-6; D gene: TRBD2; CDR3 protein: CASSLGGAGGHTGELFF; CDR3 DNA: TGTGCCAGCAGCTTAGGAGGGGCGGGAGGCCACACCGGGGAGCTGTTTTTT
clone size: NA; J gene: TRBJ1-4; CDR3 length: 13; V gene: TRBV18; D gene: NA; CDR3 protein: CASSQGTNEKLFF; CDR3 DNA: TGTGCCAGCTCACAGGGCACTAATGAAAAACTGTTTTTT
clone size: NA; J gene: TRBJ2-2; CDR3 length: 13; V gene: TRBV5-1; D gene: NA; CDR3 protein: CASYRQRREELFF; CDR3 DNA: TGCGCCAGCTATCGACAGAGAAGAGAGGAGCTGTTTTTT
clone size: NA; J gene: TRBJ2-4; CDR3 length: 16; V gene: TRBV10-2; D gene: TRBD1; CDR3 protein: CASLQGPQLAKNIQYF; CDR3 DNA: TGCGCCAGCTTACAGGGGCCACAACTAGCCAAAAACATTCAGTACTTC
clone size: NA; J gene: TRBJ1-2; CDR3 length: 11; V gene: TRBV20-1; D gene: NA; CDR3 protein: CSARGLYGYTF; CDR3 DNA: TGCAGTGCTAGAGGCCTCTATGGCTACACCTTC
clone size: NA; J gene: TRBJ2-2; CDR3 length: 17; V gene: TRBV9; D gene: TRBD2; CDR3 protein: CASSVARSGTNTGELFF; CDR3 DNA: TGTGCCAGCAGCGTAGCTAGAAGCGGGACTAACACCGGGGAGCTGTTTTTT
clone size: NA; J gene: TRBJ1-1; CDR3 length: 13; V gene: TRBV6-1; D gene: NA; CDR3 protein: CASSELSNTEAFF; CDR3 DNA: TGTGCCAGCAGTGAACTGTCGAACACTGAAGCTTTCTTT